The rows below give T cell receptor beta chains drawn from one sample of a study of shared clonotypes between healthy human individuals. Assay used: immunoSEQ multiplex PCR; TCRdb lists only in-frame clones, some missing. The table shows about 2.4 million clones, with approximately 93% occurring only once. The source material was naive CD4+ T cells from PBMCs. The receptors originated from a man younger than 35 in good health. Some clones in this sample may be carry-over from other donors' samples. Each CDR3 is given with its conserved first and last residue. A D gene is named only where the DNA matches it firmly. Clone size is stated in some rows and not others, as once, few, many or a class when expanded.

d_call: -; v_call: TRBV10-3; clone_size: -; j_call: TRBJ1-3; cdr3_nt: TGTGCCATCAGTGAATGGGGGGGGCTCGGAAACACCATATATTTT; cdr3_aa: CAISEWGGLGNTIYF
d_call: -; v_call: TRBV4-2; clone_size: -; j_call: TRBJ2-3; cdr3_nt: TGTGCCAGCAGCCAAGAGAGGGCCACAGATACGCAGTATTTT; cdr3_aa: CASSQERATDTQYF
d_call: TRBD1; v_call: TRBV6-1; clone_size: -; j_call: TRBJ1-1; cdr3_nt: TGTGCCAGCAGTGAACGGGACAGGGTGGGGCGCGATACTGAAGCTTTCTTT; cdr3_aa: CASSERDRVGRDTEAFF
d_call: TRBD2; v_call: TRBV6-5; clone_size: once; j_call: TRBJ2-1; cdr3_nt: TGTGCCACATCCGAAGGGGGCGGGAGGGCCAATGAGCAGTTCTTC; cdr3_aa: CATSEGGGRANEQFF
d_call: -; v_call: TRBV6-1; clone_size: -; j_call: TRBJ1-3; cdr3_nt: TGTGCCAGCAGCAGGGAGTCCGGAAACACCATATATTTT; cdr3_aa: CASSRESGNTIYF
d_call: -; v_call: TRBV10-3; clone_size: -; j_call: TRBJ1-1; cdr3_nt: TGTGCCATCAGTGAGCGGGGGATGGGTAACACTGAAGCTTTCTTT; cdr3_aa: CAISERGMGNTEAFF
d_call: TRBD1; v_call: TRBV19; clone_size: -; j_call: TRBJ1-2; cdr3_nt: TGTGCCAGTAGTATCGGCACAGGGGGCGGCTACACCTTC; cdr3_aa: CASSIGTGGGYTF
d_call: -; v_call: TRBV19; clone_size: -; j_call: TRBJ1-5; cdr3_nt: TGTGCCAGTAGTATAAGGACAGGCAATCAGCCCCAGCATTTT; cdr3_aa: CASSIRTGNQPQHF
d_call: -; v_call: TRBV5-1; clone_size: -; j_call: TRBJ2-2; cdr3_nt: TGCGCCAGCAGCTTGGAAACTTACAGGGACACCGGGGAGCTGTTTTTT; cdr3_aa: CASSLETYRDTGELFF
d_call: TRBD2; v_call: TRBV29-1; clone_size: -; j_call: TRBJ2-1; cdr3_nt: TGCAGCGTTACCGGGACTAGCGGTTACAATGAGCAGTTCTTC; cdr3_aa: CSVTGTSGYNEQFF
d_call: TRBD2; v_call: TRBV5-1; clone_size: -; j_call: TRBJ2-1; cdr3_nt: TGCGCCAGCAGCTTGGTGGCGGCTAGCGGTTACAATGAGCAGTTCTTC; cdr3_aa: CASSLVAASGYNEQFF
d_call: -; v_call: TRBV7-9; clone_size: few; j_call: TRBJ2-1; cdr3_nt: TGTGCCAGCAGCAGAACTACCTCCTACAATGAGCAGTTCTTC; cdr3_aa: CASSRTTSYNEQFF
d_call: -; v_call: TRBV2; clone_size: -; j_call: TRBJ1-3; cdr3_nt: TGTGCCAGCGGACGCCTCAGAGGCACTGGAAACACCATATATTTT; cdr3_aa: CASGRLRGTGNTIYF
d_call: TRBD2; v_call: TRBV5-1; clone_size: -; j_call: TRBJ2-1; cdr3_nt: TGCGCCAGCAGCCCGGGACTAGCGCTAGGCGATGAGCAGTTCTTC; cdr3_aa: CASSPGLALGDEQFF
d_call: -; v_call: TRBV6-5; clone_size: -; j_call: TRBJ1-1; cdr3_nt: TGTGCCAGCAGTTACTCGGGGGGGTTGGGCACTGAAGCTTTCTTT; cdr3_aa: CASSYSGGLGTEAFF
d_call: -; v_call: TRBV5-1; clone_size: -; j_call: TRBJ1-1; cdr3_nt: TGCGCCAGCAGCCTCGGGGGTATCGGCACTGAAGCTTTCTTT; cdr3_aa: CASSLGGIGTEAFF
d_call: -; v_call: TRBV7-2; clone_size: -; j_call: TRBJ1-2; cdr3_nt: TGTGCCAGCAGCCGCGACACTAACTATGGCTACACCTTC; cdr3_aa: CASSRDTNYGYTF
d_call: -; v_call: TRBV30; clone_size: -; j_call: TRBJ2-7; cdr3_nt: TGTGCCTGGAGTGCAGGGGTAGTTCTCCACGAGCAGTACTTC; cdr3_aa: CAWSAGVVLHEQYF
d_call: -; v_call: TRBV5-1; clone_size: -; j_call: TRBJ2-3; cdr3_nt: TGCGCCAGCAGCCCTCCTGGGGGCGCTAGCACAGATACGCAGTATTTT; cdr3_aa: CASSPPGGASTDTQYF
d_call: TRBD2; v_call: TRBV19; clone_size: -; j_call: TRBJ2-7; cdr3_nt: TGTGCCAGTAGTCCCGCGGGGGGACTAGCGGGAGTCTCCCCGTACGAGCAGTACTTC; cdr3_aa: CASSPAGGLAGVSPYEQYF
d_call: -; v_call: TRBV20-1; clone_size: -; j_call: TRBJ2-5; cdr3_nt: TGCAGTGCTAGTTCCCGAGAGACCCAGTACTTC; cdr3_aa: CSASSRETQYF
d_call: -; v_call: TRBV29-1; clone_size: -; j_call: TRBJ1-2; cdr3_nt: TGCAGCGTCGAAATGATAGAATGGAACTATGGCTACACCTTC; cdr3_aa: CSVEMIEWNYGYTF
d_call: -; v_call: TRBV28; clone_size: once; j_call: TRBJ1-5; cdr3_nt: TGTGCCAGCAGTATGGGGGGGAGCAATCAGCCCCAGCATTTT; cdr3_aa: CASSMGGSNQPQHF
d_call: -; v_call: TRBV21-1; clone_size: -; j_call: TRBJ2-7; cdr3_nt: TGTGCCAGCAGCAAAGTTTTGGGGGGCCCCTCCTACGAGCAGTACTTC; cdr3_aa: CASSKVLGGPSYEQYF